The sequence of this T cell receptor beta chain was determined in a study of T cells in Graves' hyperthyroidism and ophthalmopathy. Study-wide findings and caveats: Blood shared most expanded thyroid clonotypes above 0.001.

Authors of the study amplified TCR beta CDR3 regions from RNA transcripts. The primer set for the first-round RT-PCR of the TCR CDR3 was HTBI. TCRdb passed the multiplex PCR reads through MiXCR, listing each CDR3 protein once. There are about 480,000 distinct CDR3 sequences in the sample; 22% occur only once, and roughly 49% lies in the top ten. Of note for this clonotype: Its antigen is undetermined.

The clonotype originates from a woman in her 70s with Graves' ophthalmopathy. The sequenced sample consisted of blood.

The CDR3 DNA sequence: TGTGCCAGCAGCGTCACAGGGGTCACTGAAGCTTTCTTT. Translation: CASSVTGVTEAFF. This chain connects TRBV7-3 to TRBJ1-1; TRBD1 aligns across 7 bases. This CDR3 comprises 13 residues. V lost 5 bases and J lost 4; bases outside the gene matches: 4. Germline values: CDR1 SGHTA, CDR2 FQGTGA.